These T cell receptor beta chains were read from a single sample in a study of T cell responses to AZD1222 COVID-19 vaccine. The method was immunoSEQ multiplex PCR; TCRdb's version includes in-frame clones alone and lacks a portion of them. The sample has about 99,000 clones; around 89% are singletons. The sample consisted of peripheral blood, taken on day 0 of AZD1222 vaccination. The receptors shown here come from an adult in good health. CDR3s include the opening cysteine and the closing phenylalanine or tryptophan. The order of the fields is J gene, D gene, V gene, clone size, CDR3 protein, CDR3 DNA. The D gene is left open where the match is weak. The listing skips clone size in some rows; elsewhere it reads once, few, many or a size class.

>TRBJ2-7|TRBD1|TRBV7-8|-
CASSLVPGQGSHEQYF
TGTGCCAGCAGCTTAGTCCCCGGACAGGGGTCCCACGAGCAGTACTTC
>TRBJ2-5|-|TRBV5-1|-
CASSLTLQETQYF
TGCGCCAGCAGCTTGACACTTCAAGAGACCCAGTACTTC
>TRBJ2-2|-|TRBV7-3|-
CASREGRNTGELFF
TGTGCCAGCAGAGAGGGGCGCAACACCGGGGAGCTGTTTTTT
>TRBJ2-7|-|TRBV30|-
CAWRARDQSSYEQYF
TGTGCCTGGAGGGCACGTGATCAAAGCTCCTACGAGCAGTACTTC
>TRBJ2-5|-|TRBV28|-
CASSSTRQDSGTQYF
TGTGCCAGCAGTTCTACTCGACAGGACTCAGGGACCCAGTACTTC
>TRBJ2-7|-|TRBV18|few
CASSPQNGRYEQYF
TGTGCCAGCTCACCACAAAACGGGCGCTACGAGCAGTACTTC
>TRBJ2-5|-|TRBV6-6|-
CASSYYTQETQYF
TGTGCCAGCAGTTACTACACCCAAGAGACCCAGTACTTC
>TRBJ1-6|TRBD1|TRBV29-1|-
CSVERTGGCNSPLHF
TGCAGCGTTGAACGGACAGGGGGCTGTAATTCACCCCTCCACTTT
>TRBJ2-1|TRBD2|TRBV4-1|-
CASSQEWNGPSGSYNEQFF
TGCGCCAGCAGCCAAGAATGGAACGGGCCTAGCGGGAGTTACAATGAGCAGTTCTTC
>TRBJ2-3|TRBD2|TRBV6-6|-
CASRYGSGGTDTQYF
TGTGCCAGCAGATACGGGAGCGGGGGCACAGATACGCAGTATTTT
>TRBJ1-3|-|TRBV19|once
CASKSTASGNTIYF
TGTGCCAGTAAATCGACAGCCTCTGGAAACACCATATATTTT
>TRBJ1-2|-|TRBV5-4|-
CASSSPSGAGYTF
TGTGCCAGCAGCTCCCCGTCCGGGGCTGGCTACACCTTC
>TRBJ1-2|TRBD1|TRBV18|-
CASSPMGQGADYGYTF
TGTGCCAGCTCACCAATGGGACAGGGAGCAGACTATGGCTACACCTTC
>TRBJ2-3|TRBD1|TRBV10-3|-
CAISAGQGSTDTQYF
TGTGCCATCAGTGCCGGACAGGGCAGCACAGATACGCAGTATTTT
>TRBJ2-1|-|TRBV11-3|-
CASSQALGAQITEQFF
TGTGCCAGCAGCCAGGCTCTAGGGGCGCAAATCACTGAGCAGTTCTTC
>TRBJ1-6|-|TRBV9|-
CASSVSRDSGNSYNSPLHF
TGTGCCAGCAGCGTGAGCCGGGACTCCGGGAACTCCTATAATTCACCCCTCCACTTT
>TRBJ1-6|-|TRBV6-5|-
CASTRSGSNNSPLHF
TGTGCCAGCACCCGAAGTGGCAGTAATAATTCACCCCTCCACTTT
>TRBJ1-1|-|TRBV6-2/TRBV6-3|-
CASSYFLLTESTEAFF
TGTGCCAGCAGTTACTTTCTGCTGACAGAGAGCACTGAAGCTTTCTTT
>TRBJ2-1|-|TRBV12-3/TRBV12-4|-
CASSLADKNEQFF
TGTGCCAGCAGTTTAGCAGATAAGAATGAGCAGTTCTTC
>TRBJ1-4|-|TRBV28|-
CASSARRGDSEKLFF
TGTGCCAGCAGTGCCCGTAGGGGGGATTCTGAAAAACTGTTTTTT
>TRBJ2-6|-|TRBV4-3|-
CASSQEGRGTGANVLTF
TGCGCCAGCAGCCAAGAGGGGCGCGGGACTGGGGCCAACGTCCTGACTTTC